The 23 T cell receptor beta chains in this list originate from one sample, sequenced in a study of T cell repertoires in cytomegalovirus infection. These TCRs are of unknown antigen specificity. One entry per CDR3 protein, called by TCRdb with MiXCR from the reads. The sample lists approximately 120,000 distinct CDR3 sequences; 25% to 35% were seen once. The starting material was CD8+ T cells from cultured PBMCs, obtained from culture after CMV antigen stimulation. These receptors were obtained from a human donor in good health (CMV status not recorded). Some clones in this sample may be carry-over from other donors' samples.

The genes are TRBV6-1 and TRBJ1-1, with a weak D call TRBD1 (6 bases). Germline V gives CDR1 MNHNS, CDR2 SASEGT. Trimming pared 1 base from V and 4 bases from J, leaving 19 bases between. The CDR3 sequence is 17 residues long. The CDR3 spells CASSEGWGAVVSTEAFF. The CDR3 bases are TGTGCCAGCAGTGAAGGATGGGGGGCGGTAGTAAGCACTGAAGCTTTCTTT.

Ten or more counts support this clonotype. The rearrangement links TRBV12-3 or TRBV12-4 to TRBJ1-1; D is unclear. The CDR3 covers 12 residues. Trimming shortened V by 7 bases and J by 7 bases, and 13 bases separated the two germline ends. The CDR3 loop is CASTLGGGEAFF. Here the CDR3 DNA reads TGTGCCAGCACCCTCGGTGGAGGTGAAGCTTTCTTT.

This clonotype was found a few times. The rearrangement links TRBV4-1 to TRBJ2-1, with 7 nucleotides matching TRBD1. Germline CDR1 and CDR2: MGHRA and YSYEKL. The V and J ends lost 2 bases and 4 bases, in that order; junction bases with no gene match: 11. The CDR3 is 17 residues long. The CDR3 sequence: CASSQSGKAGGYNEQFF. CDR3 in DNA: TGCGCCAGCAGCCAAAGCGGAAAGGCAGGGGGATACAATGAGCAGTTCTTC.

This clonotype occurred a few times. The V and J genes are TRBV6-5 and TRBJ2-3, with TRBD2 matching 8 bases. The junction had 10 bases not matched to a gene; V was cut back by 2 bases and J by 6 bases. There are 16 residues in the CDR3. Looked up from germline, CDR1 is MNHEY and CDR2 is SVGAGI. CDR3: CASSYRMGGGLDTQYF. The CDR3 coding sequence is TGTGCCAGCAGTTACAGGATGGGCGGGGGGCTGGATACGCAGTATTTT.

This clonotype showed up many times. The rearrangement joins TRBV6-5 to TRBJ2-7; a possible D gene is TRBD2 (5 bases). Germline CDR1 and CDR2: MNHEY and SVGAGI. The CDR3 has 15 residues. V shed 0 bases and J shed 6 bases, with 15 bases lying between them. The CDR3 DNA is TGTGCCAGCAGTTACTCCGACACGGGGATACGCGAGCAGTACTTC. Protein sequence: CASSYSDTGIREQYF.

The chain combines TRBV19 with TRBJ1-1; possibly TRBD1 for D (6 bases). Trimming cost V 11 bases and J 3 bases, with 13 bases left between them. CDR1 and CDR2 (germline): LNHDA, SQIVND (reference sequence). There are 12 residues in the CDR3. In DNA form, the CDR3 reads TGTGCCTGTGAAACAGGGTACACTGAAGCTTTCTTT. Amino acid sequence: CACETGYTEAFF.

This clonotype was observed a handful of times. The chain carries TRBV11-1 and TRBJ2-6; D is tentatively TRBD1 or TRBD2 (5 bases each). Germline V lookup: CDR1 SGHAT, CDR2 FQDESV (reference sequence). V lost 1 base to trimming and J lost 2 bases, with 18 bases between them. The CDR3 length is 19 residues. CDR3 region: CASSLVVPSMGAGANVLTF. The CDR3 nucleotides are TGTGCCAGCAGCTTAGTTGTCCCAAGTATGGGGGCTGGGGCCAACGTCCTGACTTTC. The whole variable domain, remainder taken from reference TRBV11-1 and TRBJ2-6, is EAEVAQSPRYKITEKSQAVAFWCDPISGHATLYWYRQILGQGPELLVQFQDESVVDDSQLPKDRFSAERLKGVDSTLKIQPAELGDSAMYLCASSLVVPSMGAGANVLTFGAGSRLTVL.

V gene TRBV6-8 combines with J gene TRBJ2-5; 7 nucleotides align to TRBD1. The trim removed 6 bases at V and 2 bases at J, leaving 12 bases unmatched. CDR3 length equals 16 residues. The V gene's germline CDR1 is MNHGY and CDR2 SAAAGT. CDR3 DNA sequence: TGTGCCAGCAGCACCGATCTAGGGGACAGTCAAGAGACCCAGTACTTC. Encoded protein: CASSTDLGDSQETQYF.

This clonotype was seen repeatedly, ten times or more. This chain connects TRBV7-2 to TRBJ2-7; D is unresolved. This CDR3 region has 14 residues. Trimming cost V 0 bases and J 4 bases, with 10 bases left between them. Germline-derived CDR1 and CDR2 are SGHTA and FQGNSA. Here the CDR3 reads CASSLAPDTYEQYF. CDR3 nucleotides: TGTGCCAGCAGCTTAGCGCCGGATACTTACGAGCAGTACTTC.

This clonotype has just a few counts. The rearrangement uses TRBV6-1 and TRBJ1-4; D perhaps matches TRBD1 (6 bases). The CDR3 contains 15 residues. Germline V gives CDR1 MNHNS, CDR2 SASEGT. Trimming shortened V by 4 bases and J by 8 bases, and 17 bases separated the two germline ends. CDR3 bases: TGTGCCAGCAGTGCCCGTACAGGGTTCGTCGAAAAACTGTTTTTT. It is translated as CASSARTGFVEKLFF.

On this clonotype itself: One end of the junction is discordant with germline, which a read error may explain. Here the CDR3 DNA reads TGTGCCAGCAGCAACACGACAGGGGGCCTTGACTTT. It is translated as CASSNTTGGLDF. This chain uses TRBV5-4 with TRBJ1-6, with 10 bases fitting TRBD1. The CDR3 runs to 12 residues. The germline CDR1 and CDR2 sequences are SGHNT and YYREEE (reference sequence).

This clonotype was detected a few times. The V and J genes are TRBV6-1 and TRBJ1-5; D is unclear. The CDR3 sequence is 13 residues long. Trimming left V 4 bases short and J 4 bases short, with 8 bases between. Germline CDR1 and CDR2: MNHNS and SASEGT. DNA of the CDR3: TGTGCCAGCAGTGTTACGGGAAATCAGCCCCAGCATTTT. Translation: CASSVTGNQPQHF.

DNA for the CDR3: TGTGCCAGCAGCTTAGCTAGTCGGACAGGGGACACAGCTGCCGACACAGATACGCAGTATTTT. Amino acids: CASSLASRTGDTAADTDTQYF. The chain links TRBV7-2 to TRBJ2-3, with 9 bases aligning to TRBD1. Germline lookup yields CDR1 SGHTA and CDR2 FQGNSA. V dropped 0 bases and J dropped 2; count of bases not matched to a gene: 18. The CDR3 sequence is 21 residues long.

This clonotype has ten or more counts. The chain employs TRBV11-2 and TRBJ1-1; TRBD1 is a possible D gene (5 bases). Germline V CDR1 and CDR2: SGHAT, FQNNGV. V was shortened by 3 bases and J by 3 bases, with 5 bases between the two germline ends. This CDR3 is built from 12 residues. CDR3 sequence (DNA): TGTGCCAGCAGCTTGACAGACACTGAAGCTTTCTTT. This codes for CASSLTDTEAFF.

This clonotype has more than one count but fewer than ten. In DNA form, the CDR3 reads TGCAGTGCACCTTACAGGGAAGACTATGGCTACACCTTC. This sequence encodes CSAPYREDYGYTF. The chain uses TRBV20-1 and TRBJ1-2; the D gene is possibly TRBD1 (6 bases). CDR1 is DFQATT, CDR2 SNEGSKA, per germline (reference sequence). V lost 6 bases and J 3 bases, leaving 14 bases between the germline ends. The CDR3 spans 13 residues.

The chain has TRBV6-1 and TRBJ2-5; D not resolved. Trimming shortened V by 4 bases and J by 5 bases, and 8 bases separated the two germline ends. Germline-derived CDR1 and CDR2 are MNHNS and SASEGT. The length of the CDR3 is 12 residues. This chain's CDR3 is CASSVGWETQYF. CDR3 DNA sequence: TGTGCCAGCAGTGTGGGGTGGGAGACCCAGTACTTC.

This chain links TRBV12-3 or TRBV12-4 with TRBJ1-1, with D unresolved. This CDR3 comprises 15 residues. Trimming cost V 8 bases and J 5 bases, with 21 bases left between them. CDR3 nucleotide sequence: TGTGCCAGCGATTGGTCCGGGAAAGAAGAAACTGAAGCTTTCTTT. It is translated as CASDWSGKEETEAFF.

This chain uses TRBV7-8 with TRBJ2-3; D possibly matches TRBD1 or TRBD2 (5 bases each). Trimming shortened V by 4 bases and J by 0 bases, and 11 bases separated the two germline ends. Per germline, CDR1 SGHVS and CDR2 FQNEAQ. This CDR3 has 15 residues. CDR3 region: CASSYEGSSTDTQYF. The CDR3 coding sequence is TGTGCCAGCAGCTATGAGGGGTCTAGCACAGATACGCAGTATTTT.

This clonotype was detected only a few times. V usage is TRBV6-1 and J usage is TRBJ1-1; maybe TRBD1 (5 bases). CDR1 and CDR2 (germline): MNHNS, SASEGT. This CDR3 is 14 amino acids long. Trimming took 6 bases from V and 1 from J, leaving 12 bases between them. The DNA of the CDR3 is TGTGCCAGCAGGGGGGAAGGCTGGAACACTGAAGCTTTCTTT. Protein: CASRGEGWNTEAFF.

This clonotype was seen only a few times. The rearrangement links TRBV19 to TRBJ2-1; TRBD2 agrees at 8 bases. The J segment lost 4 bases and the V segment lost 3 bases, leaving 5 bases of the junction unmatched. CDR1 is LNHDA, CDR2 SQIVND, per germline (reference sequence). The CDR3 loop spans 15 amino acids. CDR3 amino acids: CASSIGTRRYNEQFF. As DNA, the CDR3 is TGTGCCAGTAGTATCGGGACTAGGCGGTACAATGAGCAGTTCTTC.

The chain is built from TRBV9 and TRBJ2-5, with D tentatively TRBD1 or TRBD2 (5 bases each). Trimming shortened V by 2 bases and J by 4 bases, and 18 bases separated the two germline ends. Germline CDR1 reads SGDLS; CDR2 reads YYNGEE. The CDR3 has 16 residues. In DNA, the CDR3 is TGTGCCAGCAGCGTGGGTTCGGGGACGGCTGGAGAGACCCAGTACTTC. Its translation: CASSVGSGTAGETQYF.

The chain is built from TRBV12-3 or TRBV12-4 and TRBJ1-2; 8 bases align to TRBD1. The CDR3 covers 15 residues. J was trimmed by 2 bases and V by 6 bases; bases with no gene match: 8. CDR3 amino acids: CASSPRTGRNYGYTF. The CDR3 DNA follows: TGTGCCAGCAGCCCTCGGACAGGGAGGAACTATGGCTACACCTTC.

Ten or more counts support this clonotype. CDR3 sequence (DNA): TGTGCCAGCAGCCTTAATGGGGGGAACACTGAAGCTTTCTTT. As protein: CASSLNGGNTEAFF. The chain uses TRBV7-2 and TRBJ1-1; D is perhaps TRBD1 (5 bases). The V end was cut by 5 bases, the J end by 1 base, with 11 bases between. Germline lookup yields CDR1 SGHTA and CDR2 FQGNSA. The CDR3 spans 14 residues.